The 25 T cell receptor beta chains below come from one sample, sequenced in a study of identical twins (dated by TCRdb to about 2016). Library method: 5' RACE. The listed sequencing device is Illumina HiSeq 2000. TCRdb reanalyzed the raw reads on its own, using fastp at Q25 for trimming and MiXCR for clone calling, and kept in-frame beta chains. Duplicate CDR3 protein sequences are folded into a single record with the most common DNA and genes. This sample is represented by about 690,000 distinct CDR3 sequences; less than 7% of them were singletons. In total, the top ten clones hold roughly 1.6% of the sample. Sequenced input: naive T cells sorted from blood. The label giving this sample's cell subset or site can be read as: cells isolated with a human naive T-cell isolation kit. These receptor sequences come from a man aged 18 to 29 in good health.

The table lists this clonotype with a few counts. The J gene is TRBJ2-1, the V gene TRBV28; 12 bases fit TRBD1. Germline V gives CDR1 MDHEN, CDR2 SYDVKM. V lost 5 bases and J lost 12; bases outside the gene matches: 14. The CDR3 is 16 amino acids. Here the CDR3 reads CASSPDPNRDRGRQFF. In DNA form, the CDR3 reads TGTGCCAGCAGTCCCGACCCAAACCGGGACAGGGGGCGGCAGTTCTTC.

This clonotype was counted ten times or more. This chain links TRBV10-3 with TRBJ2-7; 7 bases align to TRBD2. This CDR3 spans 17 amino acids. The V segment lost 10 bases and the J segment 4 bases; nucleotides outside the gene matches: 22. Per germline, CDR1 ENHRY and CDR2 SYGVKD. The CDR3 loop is CATRGLAVVFRRYEQYF. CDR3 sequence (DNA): TGTGCCACCCGGGGCCTAGCGGTTGTTTTTAGGAGGTACGAGCAGTACTTC.

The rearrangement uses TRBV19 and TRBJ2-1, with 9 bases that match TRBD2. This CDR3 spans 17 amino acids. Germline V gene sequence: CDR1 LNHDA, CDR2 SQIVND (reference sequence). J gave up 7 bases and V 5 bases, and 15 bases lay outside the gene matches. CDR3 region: CASSGLGSGSYGNEQFF. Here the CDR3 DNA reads TGTGCCAGTAGTGGGTTAGGTAGCGGGAGTTACGGAAATGAGCAGTTCTTC.

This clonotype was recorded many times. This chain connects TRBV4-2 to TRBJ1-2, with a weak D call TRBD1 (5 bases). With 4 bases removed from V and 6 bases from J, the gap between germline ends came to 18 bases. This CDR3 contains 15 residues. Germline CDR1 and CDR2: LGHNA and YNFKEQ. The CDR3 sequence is CASSPPEGQFDGYTF. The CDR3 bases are TGTGCCAGCAGCCCCCCGGAGGGGCAATTCGATGGCTACACCTTC.

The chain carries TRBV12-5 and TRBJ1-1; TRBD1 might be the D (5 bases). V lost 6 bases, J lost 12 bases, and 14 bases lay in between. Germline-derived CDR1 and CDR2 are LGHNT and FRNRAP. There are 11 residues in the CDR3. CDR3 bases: TGTGCTAGTGGGTCCGACAGAGGTCCTTTCTTT. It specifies CASGSDRGPFF.

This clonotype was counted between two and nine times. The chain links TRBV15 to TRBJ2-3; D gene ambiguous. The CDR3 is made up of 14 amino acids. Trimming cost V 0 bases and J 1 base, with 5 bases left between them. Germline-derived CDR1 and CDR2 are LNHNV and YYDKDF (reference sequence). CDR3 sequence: CATSRDLRTDTQYF. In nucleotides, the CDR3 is TGTGCCACCAGCAGAGATCTCCGCACAGATACGCAGTATTTT.

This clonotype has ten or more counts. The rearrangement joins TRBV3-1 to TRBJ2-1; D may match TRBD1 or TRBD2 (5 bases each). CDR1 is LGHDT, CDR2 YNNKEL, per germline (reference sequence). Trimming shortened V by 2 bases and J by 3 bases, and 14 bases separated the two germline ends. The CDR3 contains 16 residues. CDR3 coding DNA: TGTGCCAGCAGCCAACCAGAGGGGATACGCTACAATGAGCAGTTCTTC. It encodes CASSQPEGIRYNEQFF.

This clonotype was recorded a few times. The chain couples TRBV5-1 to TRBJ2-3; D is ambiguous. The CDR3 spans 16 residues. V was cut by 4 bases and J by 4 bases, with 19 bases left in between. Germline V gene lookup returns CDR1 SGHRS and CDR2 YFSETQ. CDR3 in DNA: TGCGCCAGCAGCGGGGTCGGCCCGCACTACGCAGATACGCAGTATTTT. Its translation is CASSGVGPHYADTQYF.

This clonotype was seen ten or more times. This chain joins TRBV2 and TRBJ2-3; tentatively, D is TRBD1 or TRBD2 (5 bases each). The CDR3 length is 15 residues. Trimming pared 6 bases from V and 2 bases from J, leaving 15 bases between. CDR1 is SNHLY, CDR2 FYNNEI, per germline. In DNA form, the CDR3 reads TGTGCCAGCAGGACCCTCGGGGCGAACACAGATACGCAGTATTTT. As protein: CASRTLGANTDTQYF.

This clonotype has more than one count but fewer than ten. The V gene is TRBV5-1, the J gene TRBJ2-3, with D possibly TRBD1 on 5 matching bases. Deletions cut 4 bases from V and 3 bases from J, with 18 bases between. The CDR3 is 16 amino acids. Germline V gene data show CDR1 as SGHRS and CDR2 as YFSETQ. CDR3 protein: CASSKTGSRWTDTQYF. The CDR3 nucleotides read TGCGCCAGCAGCAAAACAGGTAGCCGATGGACAGATACGCAGTATTTT.

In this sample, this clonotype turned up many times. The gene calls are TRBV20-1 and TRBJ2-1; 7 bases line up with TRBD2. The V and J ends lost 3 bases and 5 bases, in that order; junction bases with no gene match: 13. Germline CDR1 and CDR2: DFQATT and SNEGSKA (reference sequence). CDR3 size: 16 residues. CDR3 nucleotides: TGCAGTGCTAGGGCCCCGAGACTAGCTCTGAACAATGAGCAGTTCTTC. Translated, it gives CSARAPRLALNNEQFF.

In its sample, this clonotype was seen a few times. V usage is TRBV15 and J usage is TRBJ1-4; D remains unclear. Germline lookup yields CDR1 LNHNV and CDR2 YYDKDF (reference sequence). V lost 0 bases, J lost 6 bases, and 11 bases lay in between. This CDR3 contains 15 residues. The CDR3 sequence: CATSRDEEPYEKLFF. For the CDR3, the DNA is TGTGCCACCAGCAGAGATGAGGAACCCTATGAAAAACTGTTTTTT.

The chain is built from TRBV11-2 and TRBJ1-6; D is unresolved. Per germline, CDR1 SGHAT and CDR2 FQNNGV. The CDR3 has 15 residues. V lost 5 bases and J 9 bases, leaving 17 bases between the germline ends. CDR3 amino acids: CASSARRWEGSPLHF. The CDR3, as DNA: TGTGCCAGCAGCGCCCGGAGGTGGGAGGGTTCACCCCTCCACTTT.

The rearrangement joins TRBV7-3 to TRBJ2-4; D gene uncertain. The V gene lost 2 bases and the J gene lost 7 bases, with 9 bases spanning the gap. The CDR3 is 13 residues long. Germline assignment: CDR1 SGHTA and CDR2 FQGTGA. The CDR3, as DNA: TGTGCCAGCAGCTTACGCCCCTTTAACATTCAGTACTTC. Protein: CASSLRPFNIQYF.

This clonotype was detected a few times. The CDR3 protein is CASSLFGLAEPNTGELFF. CDR3 nucleotide sequence: TGTGCCAGCAGTTTATTTGGACTAGCGGAGCCGAACACCGGGGAGCTGTTTTTT. The rearrangement uses TRBV12-3 or TRBV12-4 and TRBJ2-2; 10 nucleotides match TRBD2. The ends lost 2 bases at V and 0 bases at J; junction bases unmatched: 6. This CDR3 is built from 18 residues.

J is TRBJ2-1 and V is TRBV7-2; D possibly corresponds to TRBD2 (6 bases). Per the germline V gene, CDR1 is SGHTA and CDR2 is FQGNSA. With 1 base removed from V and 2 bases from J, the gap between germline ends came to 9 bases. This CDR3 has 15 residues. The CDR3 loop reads CASSLVGGAYNEQFF. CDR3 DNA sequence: TGTGCCAGCAGCTTAGTTGGCGGGGCCTACAATGAGCAGTTCTTC.

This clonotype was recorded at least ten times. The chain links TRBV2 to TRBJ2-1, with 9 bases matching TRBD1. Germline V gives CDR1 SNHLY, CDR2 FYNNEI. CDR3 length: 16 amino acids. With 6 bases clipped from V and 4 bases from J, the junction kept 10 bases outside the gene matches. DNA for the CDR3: TGTGCCAGCAGCCGACAGGGGGGCAGTCGATACAATGAGCAGTTCTTC. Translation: CASSRQGGSRYNEQFF.

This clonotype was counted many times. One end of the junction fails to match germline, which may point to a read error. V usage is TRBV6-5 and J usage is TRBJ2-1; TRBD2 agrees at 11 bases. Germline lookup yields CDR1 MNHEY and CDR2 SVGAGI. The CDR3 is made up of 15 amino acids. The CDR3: CASTLAGGSYNEHFF. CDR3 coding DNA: TGTGCCAGCACGTTAGCGGGAGGGTCCTACAATGAGCATTTCTTC.

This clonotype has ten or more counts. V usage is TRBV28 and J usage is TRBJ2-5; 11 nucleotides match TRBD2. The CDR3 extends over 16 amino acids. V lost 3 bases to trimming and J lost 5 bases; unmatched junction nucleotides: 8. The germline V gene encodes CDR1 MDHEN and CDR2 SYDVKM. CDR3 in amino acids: CASSFHSGRADETQYF. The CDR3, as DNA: TGTGCCAGCAGTTTCCATAGCGGGAGGGCGGATGAGACCCAGTACTTC.

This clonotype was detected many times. The CDR3 coding sequence is TGCAGTGCTAAACCTGTTAGCTCCTACAATGAGCAGTTCTTC. Its protein product is CSAKPVSSYNEQFF. The chain joins TRBV20-1 to TRBJ2-1, with D unresolved. V dropped 4 bases and J dropped 0 bases, with 10 bases sitting between them. This CDR3 comprises 14 residues. Germline loops: CDR1 DFQATT, CDR2 SNEGSKA (reference sequence).

The DNA of the CDR3 is TGTGCCAGCAGCACGAGAGGGATGAATGGCTACACCTTC. This encodes CASSTRGMNGYTF. The chain recombines TRBV25-1 with TRBJ1-2; D is uncertain. The CDR3 loop spans 13 amino acids. Germline CDR1 reads MGHDK; CDR2 reads SYGVNS. Trimming removed 6 bases at V and 6 bases at J, with 14 bases between.

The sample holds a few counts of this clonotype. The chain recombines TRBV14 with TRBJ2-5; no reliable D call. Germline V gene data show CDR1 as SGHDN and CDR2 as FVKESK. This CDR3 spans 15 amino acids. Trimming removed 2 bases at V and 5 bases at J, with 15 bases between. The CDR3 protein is CASSQNSLAWETQYF. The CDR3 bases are TGTGCCAGCAGCCAAAATTCGCTGGCCTGGGAGACCCAGTACTTC.

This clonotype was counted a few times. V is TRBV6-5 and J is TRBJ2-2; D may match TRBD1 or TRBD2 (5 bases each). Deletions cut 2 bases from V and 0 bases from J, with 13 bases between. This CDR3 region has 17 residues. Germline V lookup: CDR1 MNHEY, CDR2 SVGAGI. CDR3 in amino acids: CASSYLGPFTNTGELFF. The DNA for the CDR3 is TGTGCCAGCAGTTACCTGGGACCTTTCACGAACACCGGGGAGCTGTTTTTT.

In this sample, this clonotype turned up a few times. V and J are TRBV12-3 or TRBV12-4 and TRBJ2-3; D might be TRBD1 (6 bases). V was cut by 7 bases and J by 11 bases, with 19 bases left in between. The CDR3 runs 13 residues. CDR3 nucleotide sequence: TGTGCCAGCACCGAGACAGGTGGTCTTGGGCAGTATTTT. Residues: CASTETGGLGQYF.

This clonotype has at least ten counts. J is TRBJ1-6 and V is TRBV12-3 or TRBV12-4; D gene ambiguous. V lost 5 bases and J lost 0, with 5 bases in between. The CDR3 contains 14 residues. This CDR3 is CASSVNSYNSPLHF. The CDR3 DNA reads TGTGCCAGCAGTGTCAACTCCTATAATTCACCCCTCCACTTT.